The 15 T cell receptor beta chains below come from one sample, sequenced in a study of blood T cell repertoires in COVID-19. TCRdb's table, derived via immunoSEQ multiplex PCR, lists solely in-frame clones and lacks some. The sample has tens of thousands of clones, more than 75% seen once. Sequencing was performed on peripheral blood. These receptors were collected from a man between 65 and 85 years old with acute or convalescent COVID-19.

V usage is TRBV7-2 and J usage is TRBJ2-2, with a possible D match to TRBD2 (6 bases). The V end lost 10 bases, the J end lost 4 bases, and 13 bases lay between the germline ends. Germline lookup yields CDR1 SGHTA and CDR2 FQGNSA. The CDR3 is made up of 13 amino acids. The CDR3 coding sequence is TGTGCCACCGCGACTAGGAGCACCGGGGAGCTGTTTTTT. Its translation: CATATRSTGELFF.

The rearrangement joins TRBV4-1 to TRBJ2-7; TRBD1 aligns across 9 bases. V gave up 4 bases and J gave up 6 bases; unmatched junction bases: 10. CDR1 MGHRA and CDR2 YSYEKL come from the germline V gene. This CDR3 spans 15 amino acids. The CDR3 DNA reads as TGCGCCAGCAGCCCGGGGGTCACAGGGGGCGGCGAGCAGTACTTC. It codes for CASSPGVTGGGEQYF.

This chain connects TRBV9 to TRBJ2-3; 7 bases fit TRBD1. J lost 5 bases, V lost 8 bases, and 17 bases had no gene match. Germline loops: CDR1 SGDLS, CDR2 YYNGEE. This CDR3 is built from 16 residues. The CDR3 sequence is CASSTTGDLPGDTQYF. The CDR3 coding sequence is TGTGCCAGTTCTACTACAGGGGACCTCCCTGGAGATACGCAGTATTTT.

The CDR3 protein is CASSQAGDRGRETQYF. As DNA, the CDR3 is TGTGCCAGCAGCCAGGCAGGCGACAGGGGTCGAGAGACCCAGTACTTC. The chain has TRBV5-4 and TRBJ2-5; 8 bases are shared with TRBD1. With V trimmed by 4 bases and J by 4 bases, 12 bases remained unmatched. CDR1 and CDR2 from the germline V gene are SGHNT and YYREEE (reference sequence). The CDR3 consists of 16 residues.

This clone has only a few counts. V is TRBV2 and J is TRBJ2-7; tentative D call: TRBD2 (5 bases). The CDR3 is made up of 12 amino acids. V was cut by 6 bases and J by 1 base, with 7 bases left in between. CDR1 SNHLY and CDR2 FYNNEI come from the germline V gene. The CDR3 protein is CASSGDSYEQYV. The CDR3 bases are TGTGCCAGCAGCGGGGATTCCTACGAGCAGTACGTC.

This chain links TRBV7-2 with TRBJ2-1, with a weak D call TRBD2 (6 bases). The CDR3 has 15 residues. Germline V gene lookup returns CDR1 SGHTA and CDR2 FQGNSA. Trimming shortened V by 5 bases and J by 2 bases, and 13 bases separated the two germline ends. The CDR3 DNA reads TGTGCCAGCAGCGAAATAGCGGTACCCTACAATGAGCAGTTCTTC. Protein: CASSEIAVPYNEQFF.

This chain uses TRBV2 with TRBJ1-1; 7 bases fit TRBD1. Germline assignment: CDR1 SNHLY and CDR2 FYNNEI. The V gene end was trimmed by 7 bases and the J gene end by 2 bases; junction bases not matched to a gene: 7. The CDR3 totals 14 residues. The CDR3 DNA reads TGTGCCAGCATATACGGGACAGACAACACTGAAGCTTTCTTT. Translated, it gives CASIYGTDNTEAFF. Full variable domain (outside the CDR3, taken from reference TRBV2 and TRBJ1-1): EPEVTQTPSHQVTQMGQEVILRCVPISNHLYFYWYRQILGQKVEFLVSFYNNEISEKSEIFDDQFSVERPDGSNFTLKIRSTKLEDSAMYFCASIYGTDNTEAFFGQGTRLTVV.

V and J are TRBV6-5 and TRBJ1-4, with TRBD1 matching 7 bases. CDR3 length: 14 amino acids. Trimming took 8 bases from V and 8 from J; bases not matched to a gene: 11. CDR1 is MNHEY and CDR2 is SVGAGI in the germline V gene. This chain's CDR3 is CASYHPGQIEKLFF. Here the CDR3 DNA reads TGTGCCAGCTACCACCCGGGACAGATCGAAAAACTGTTTTTT.

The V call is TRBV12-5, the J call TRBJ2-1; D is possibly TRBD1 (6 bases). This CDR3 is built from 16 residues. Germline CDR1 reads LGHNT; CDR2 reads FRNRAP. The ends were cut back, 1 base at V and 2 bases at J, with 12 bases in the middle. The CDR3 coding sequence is TGTGCTAGTGGTTTGGACAAAGGGGGACCCTACAATGAGCAGTTCTTC. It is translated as CASGLDKGGPYNEQFF.

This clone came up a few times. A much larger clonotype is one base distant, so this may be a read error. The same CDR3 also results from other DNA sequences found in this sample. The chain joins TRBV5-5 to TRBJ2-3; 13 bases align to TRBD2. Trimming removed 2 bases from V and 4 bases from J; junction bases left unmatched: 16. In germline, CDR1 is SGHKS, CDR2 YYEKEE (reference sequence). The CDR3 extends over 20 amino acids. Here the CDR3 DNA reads TGTGCCAGCAGCTTTTGGGGGCACAAGACTAGCGGGGGGCACTCAGATACGCAGTATTTT. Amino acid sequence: CASSFWGHKTSGGHSDTQYF.

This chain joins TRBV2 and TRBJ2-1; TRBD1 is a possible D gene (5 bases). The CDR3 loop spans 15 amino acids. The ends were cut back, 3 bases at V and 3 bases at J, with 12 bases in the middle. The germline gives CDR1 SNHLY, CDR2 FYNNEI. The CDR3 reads CASSDQRGFYNEQFF. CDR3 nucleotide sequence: TGTGCCAGCAGTGATCAAAGGGGTTTCTACAATGAGCAGTTCTTC.

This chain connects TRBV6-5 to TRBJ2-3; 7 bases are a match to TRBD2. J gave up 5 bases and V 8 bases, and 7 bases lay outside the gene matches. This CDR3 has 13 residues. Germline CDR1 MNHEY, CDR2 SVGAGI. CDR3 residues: CASGEGGVDTQYF. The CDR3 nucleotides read TGTGCCAGCGGGGAGGGCGGGGTAGATACGCAGTATTTT.

In nucleotides, the CDR3 is TGTGCCAGCAGTTTCGGGACAGGGAACACCGGGGAGCTGTTTTTT. It yields the protein CASSFGTGNTGELFF. The chain combines TRBV5-6 with TRBJ2-2; 8 bases map to TRBD1. J lost 1 base, V lost 5 bases, and 4 bases had no gene match. CDR3 size: 15 residues. CDR1 is SGHDT and CDR2 is YYEEEE in the germline V gene.

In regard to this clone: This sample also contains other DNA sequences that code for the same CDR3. CDR3 bases: TGTGCCAGCTCACCACTGACAGGGGCCATGAACACTGAAGCTTTCTTT. This encodes CASSPLTGAMNTEAFF. The chain joins TRBV18 to TRBJ1-1, with 8 bases aligning to TRBD1. There are 16 residues in the CDR3. V lost 1 base, J lost 0 bases, and 4 bases stayed unmatched. Germline assignment: CDR1 KGHSH and CDR2 LQKENI.

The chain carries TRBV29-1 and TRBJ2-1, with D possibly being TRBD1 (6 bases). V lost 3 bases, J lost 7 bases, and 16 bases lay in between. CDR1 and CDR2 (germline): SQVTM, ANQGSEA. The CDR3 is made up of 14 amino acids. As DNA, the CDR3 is TGCAGCGTTGAGACACCAGGGGTGAAGAATGAGCAGTTCTTC. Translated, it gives CSVETPGVKNEQFF.